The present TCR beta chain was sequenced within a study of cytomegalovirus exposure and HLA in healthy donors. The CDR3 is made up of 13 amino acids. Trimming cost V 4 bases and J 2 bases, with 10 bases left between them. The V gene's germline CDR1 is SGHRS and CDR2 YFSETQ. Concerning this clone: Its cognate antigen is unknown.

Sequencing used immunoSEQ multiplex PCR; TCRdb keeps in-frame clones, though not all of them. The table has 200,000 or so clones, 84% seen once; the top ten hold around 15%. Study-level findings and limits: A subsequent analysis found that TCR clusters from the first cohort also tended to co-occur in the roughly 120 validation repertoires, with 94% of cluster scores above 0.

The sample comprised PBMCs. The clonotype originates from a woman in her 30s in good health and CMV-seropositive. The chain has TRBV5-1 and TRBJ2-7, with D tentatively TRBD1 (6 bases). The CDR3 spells CASSDRDTYEQYF. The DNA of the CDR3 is TGCGCCAGCAGCGACCGGGACACCTACGAGCAGTACTTC.